Sequencing of this T cell receptor beta chain was carried out in a study of cytomegalovirus exposure and HLA in healthy donors. 60 Vbeta and 13 Jbeta primers were used in PCR. Using immunoSEQ multiplex PCR, the repertoire was profiled, and TCRdb retains in-frame clones only, with some absent. Of some 190,000 clones in the sample, about four fifths were seen once. V was shortened by 5 bases and J by 2 bases, with 15 bases between the two germline ends. CDR3 length: 15 residues. CDR1 and CDR2 from the germline V gene are SEHNR and FQNEAQ (reference sequence). Sequencing used PBMCs. This sequence was found in a young man in good health and CMV-seropositive. V gene TRBV7-9 combines with J gene TRBJ1-1; perhaps TRBD1 as D (6 bases). CDR3 bases: TGTGCCAGCAGCGTCCCGGGGGGGGCTAACACTGAAGCTTTCTTT. Encoded protein: CASSVPGGANTEAFF.